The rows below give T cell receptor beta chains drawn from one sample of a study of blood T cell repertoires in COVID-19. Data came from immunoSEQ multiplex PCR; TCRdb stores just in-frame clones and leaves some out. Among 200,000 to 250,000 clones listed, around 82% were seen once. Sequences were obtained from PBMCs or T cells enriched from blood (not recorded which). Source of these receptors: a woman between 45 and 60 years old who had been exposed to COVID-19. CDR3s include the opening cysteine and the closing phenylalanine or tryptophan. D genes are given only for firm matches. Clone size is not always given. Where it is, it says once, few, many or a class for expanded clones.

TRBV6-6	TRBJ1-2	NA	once	TGTGCCAGCAGTTTGGAGGGACCCGGCTATGGCTACACCTTC	CASSLEGPGYGYTF
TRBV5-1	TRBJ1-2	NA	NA	TGCGCCAGCAGCTTGTACAGCTTCTATGGCTACACCTTC	CASSLYSFYGYTF
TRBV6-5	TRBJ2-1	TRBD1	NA	TGTGCCAGCAGTCCCAGTGGCGGGACAGGGATGTATCAGTTCTTC	CASSPSGGTGMYQFF
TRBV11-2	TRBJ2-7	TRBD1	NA	TGTGCCAGCAGCGCGAGGACAGGGTCGACCTACGAGCAGTACTTC	CASSARTGSTYEQYF
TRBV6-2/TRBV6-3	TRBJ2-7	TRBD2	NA	TGTGCCAGCACCCCTAGCGGGGGGCGCTACGAGCAGTACTTC	CASTPSGGRYEQYF
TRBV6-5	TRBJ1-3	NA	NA	TGTGCCAGCCCGGGACTCACTGGAAACACCATATATTTT	CASPGLTGNTIYF
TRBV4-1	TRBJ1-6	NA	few	TGCGCCAGCAGCTCGAGTTCGGGAACACCCCTCCACTTT	CASSSSSGTPLHF
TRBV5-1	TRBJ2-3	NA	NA	TGCGCCAGCAGCGGGGGGACCACAGATACGCAGTATTTT	CASSGGTTDTQYF
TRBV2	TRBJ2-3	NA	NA	TGTGCCAGCAGGGGGCGGGGCTTCACAGATACGCAGTATTTT	CASRGRGFTDTQYF
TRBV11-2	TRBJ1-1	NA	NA	TGTGCCAGCAGCTTAGATGGGGGGGCGCACACTGAAGCTTTCTTT	CASSLDGGAHTEAFF
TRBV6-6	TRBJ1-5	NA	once	TGTGCCAGCAGCCGGGGCAGGGGTCAGCCCCAGCATTTT	CASSRGRGQPQHF
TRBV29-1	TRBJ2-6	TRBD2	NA	TGCAGCGTTGCGGGGGGAACTGGGGCCAACGTCCTGACTTTC	CSVAGGTGANVLTF
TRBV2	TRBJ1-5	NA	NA	TGTGCCAGCAGTAGGAGGACGGATAGCAATCAGCCCCAGCATTTT	CASSRRTDSNQPQHF
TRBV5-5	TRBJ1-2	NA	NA	TGTGCCAGCAGCTTGGTGGGACTGAACTATGGCTACACCTTC	CASSLVGLNYGYTF